This note documents a single TCR beta chain sequence. No antigen is known for it. The source of the sample is a study of shared clonotypes between healthy human individuals. Findings and caveats of the study: Shared across a handful of donors were around 4.7% of the naive CD4 clonotypes. The donor pool, a small one, limited the genetic and exposure-history diversity represented.

Donors included only healthy HIV-negative adults lacking recent acute infections or vaccinations. TCRdb's table, derived via immunoSEQ multiplex PCR, lists solely in-frame clones and lacks some. The data hold roughly 1.5 million clones, with 95% to 99% observed a single time. CDR1 is MNHEY, CDR2 SVGAGI, per germline. V lost 6 bases, J lost 7 bases, and 7 bases lay in between. The CDR3 has 11 residues. The specimen was naive CD4+ T cells sorted from blood. Specified subset: CD45RA+ positively selected. This clonotype was sampled from a man aged 25 to 40 in good health. The chain carries TRBV6-5 and TRBJ2-1; unclear D gene. The CDR3, as DNA: TGTGCCAGCAGCCGGAAGAATGAGCAGTTCTTC. Its protein is CASSRKNEQFF.